The following is a TCR beta chain sequence with its context. Its matching antigen is unknown. Treatment in this sample: roughly ten-day PBMC culture with coronavirus spike peptide pools or control peptides (ViraFEST assay). The source of the sample is a study of vaccination and CD4 T cells after COVID-19. Cultured CD4+ T cell DNA was sequenced using the Oncomine TCR Beta short-read assay. TCRdb redid the calling of the PCR reads with MiXCR, one entry per CDR3 protein. The sample shows around 12,000 distinct CDR3 sequences, around 47% of them seen only once. The CDR3 sequence is 13 residues long. Trimming removed 0 bases from V and 4 bases from J, with 7 bases in between. Germline assignment: CDR1 GTSNPN and CDR2 SVGIG (reference sequence).

The sequence derives from a human donor who had recovered from COVID-19. The sequenced material came from CD4+ T cells from blood, cultured in vitro. V gene TRBV30 combines with J gene TRBJ1-5; D possibly corresponds to TRBD1 (6 bases). The chain's CDR3 is CAWSVGGNQPQHF. CDR3 DNA: TGTGCCTGGAGTGTAGGGGGGAATCAGCCCCAGCATTTT. Based on the CDR3 plus reference TRBV30 and TRBJ1-5, the full variable domain is SQTIHQWPATLVQPVGSPLSLECTVEGTSNPNLYWYRQAAGRGLQLLFYSVGIGQISSEVPQNLSASRPQDRQFILSSKKLLLSDSGFYLCAWSVGGNQPQHFGDGTRLSIL.